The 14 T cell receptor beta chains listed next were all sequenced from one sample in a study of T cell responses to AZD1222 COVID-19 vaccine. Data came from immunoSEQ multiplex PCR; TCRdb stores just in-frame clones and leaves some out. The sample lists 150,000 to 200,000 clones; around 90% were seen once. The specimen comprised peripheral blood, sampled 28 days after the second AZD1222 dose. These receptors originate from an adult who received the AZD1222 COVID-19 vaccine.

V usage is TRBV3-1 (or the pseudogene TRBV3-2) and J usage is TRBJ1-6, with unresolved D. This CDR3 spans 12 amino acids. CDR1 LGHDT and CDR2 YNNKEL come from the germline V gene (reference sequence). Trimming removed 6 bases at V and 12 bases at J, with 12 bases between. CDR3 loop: CASRLERGPLHF. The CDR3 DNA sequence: TGTGCCAGCAGACTGGAGAGAGGACCCCTCCACTTT.

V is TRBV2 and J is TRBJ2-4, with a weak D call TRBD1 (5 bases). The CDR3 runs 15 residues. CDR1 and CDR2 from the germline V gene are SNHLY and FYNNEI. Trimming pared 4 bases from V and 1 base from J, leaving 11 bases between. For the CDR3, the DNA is TGTGCCAGCAGTGGTTGGCAGGGTGCCAAAAACATTCAGTACTTC. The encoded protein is CASSGWQGAKNIQYF.

Written as DNA, the CDR3 is TGTGCCAGTAGTCCCCGGACAGGGGGCTTCTCTGGGGCCAACGTCCTGACTTTC. Translated, it gives CASSPRTGGFSGANVLTF. The chain recombines TRBV19 with TRBJ2-6, with 11 bases fitting TRBD1. The CDR3 runs 18 residues. V gave up 5 bases and J gave up 0 bases; unmatched junction bases: 6. From germline, CDR1 is LNHDA and CDR2 SQIVND (reference sequence).

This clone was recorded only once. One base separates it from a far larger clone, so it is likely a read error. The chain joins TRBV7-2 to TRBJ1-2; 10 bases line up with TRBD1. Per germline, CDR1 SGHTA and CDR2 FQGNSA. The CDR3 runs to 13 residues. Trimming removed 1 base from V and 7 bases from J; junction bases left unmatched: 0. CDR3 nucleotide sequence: TGTGCCAGCAGCTTAGGGACAGGGGGTGGCTACACCTTC. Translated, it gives CASSLGTGGGYTF.

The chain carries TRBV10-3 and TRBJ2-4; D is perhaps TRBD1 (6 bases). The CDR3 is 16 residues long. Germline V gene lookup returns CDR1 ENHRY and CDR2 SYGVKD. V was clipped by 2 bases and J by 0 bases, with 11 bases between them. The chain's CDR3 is CAISEGQSLAKNIQYF. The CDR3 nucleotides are TGTGCCATCAGTGAGGGACAGAGCCTAGCCAAAAACATTCAGTACTTC.

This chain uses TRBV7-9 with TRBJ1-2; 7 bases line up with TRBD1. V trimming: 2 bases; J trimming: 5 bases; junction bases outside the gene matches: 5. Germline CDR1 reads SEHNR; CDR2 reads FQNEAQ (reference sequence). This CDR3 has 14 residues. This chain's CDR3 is CASSLTGTVYGYTF. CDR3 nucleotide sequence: TGTGCCAGCAGCTTAACTGGGACAGTTTATGGCTACACCTTC.

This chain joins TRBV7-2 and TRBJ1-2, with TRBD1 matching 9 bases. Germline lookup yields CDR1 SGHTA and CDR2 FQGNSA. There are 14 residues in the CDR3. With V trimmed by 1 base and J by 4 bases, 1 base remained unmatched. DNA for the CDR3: TGTGCCAGCAGCTTAGTACAGGGGGCCTATGGCTACACCTTC. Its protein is CASSLVQGAYGYTF.

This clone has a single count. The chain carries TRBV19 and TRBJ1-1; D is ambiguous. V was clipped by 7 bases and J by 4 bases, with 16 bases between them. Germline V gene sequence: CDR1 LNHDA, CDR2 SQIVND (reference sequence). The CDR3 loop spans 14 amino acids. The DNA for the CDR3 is TGTGCCAGTACCGTTTCTCCTAGAGCCACTGAAGCTTTCTTT. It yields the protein CASTVSPRATEAFF.

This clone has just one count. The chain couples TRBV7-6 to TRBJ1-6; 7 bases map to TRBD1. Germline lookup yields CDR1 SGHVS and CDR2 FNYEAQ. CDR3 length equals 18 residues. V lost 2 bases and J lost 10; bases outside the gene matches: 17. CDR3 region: CASSLLGQDAPIMSPLHF. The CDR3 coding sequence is TGTGCCAGCAGCTTACTCGGACAGGACGCCCCCATAATGTCACCCCTCCACTTT.

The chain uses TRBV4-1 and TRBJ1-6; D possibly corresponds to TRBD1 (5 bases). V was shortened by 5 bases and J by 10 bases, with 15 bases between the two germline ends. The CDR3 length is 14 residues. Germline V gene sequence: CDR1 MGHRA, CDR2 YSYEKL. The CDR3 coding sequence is TGCGCCAGCAGCTCTTTAGGGGAGGGGTCACCCCTCCACTTT. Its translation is CASSSLGEGSPLHF.

The DNA for the CDR3 is TGTGCCATCAGTGAGTCGGCGGATGCTAACTATGGCTACACCTTC. This translates into CAISESADANYGYTF. The gene calls are TRBV10-3 and TRBJ1-2, with D hard to call. The CDR3 runs 15 residues. V gave up 0 bases and J gave up 0 bases, with 8 bases separating them. Germline V gene sequence: CDR1 ENHRY, CDR2 SYGVKD.

The CDR3 DNA reads TGTGCCAGCAGCTTAGATTTCGGGGAGACCCAGTACTTC. It specifies CASSLDFGETQYF. V and J are TRBV11-2 and TRBJ2-5; no definite D call. Germline values: CDR1 SGHAT, CDR2 FQNNGV. Trimming removed 0 bases from V and 5 bases from J, with 7 bases in between. The CDR3 is made up of 13 amino acids.

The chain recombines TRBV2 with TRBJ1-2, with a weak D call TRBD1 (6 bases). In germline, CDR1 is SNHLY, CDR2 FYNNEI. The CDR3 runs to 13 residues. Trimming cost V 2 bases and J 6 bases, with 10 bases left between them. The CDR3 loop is CASSEYRADGYTF. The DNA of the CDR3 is TGTGCCAGCAGTGAATACAGGGCTGATGGCTACACCTTC.

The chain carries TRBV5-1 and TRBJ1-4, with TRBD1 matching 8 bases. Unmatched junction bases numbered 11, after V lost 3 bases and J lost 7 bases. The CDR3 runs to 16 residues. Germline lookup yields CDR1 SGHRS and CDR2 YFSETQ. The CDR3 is CASSWQGAGVFEKLFF. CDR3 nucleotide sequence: TGCGCCAGCAGCTGGCAGGGGGCTGGGGTCTTTGAAAAACTGTTTTTT.